Reported below is one TCR beta chain. Some clones are missing from TCRdb's copy, which holds only in-frame ones; the method was immunoSEQ multiplex PCR. The data show 55,000 to 90,000 clones, approximately 84% seen once. Trimming removed 8 bases at V and 0 bases at J, with 4 bases between. This CDR3 is 11 amino acids long. This record belongs to a study of control samples from healthy donors and cancer patients. Sequenced input: blood. The V gene is TRBV12-3 or TRBV12-4, the J gene TRBJ1-1; D unclear. The clonotype was recovered from a middle-aged man in good health. CDR3 region: CASLMNTEAFF. The CDR3 DNA sequence: TGTGCCAGCCTCATGAACACTGAAGCTTTCTTT.